Below are 5 T cell receptor beta chains sequenced from a single sample in a study of blood T cells in healthy people across ages (dated by TCRdb to between 2014 and 2016). The receptor library was made with 5' RACE. The data were produced on an Illumina HiSeq 2500. A second roughly 6 to 12 cycle PCR used a sample-barcoded 5' primer and a J-beta primer mix. TCRdb passed the public sequencing reads through fastp at Q25 and MiXCR, retaining productive beta sequences. One record per CDR3 amino acid sequence lists the most common genes and DNA. This sample comprises approximately 600,000 distinct CDR3 sequences, around 54% of them detected only once. The ten largest clones take up 30% to 40% of the sample. Specimen: blood. The receptors shown here come from a man in his sixties in good health.

This clonotype has just a few counts. The chain joins TRBV12-3 or TRBV12-4 to TRBJ2-7; D tentatively reads TRBD1 or TRBD2 (5 bases each). The CDR3 extends over 15 amino acids. V lost 5 bases to trimming and J lost 9 bases, with 23 bases between them. The CDR3 is CASSPAGTSASGQYF. For the CDR3, the DNA is TGTGCCAGCAGTCCAGCCGGGACCAGCGCTTCCGGGCAGTACTTC.

J is TRBJ2-6 and V is TRBV18; no clear D gene. This CDR3 has 17 residues. Trimming shortened V by 2 bases and J by 0 bases, and 11 bases separated the two germline ends. Germline V CDR1 and CDR2: KGHSH, LQKENI. CDR3 in DNA: TGTGCCAGCTCACCAATCCAGCCTAGCTCTGGGGCCAACGTCCTGACTTTC. This gives the protein CASSPIQPSSGANVLTF.

This rearrangement joins TRBV7-9 to TRBJ1-1; D gene unclear. CDR3 size: 13 residues. V was clipped by 4 bases and J by 4 bases, with 10 bases between them. The germline CDR1 and CDR2 sequences are SEHNR and FQNEAQ (reference sequence). The CDR3 protein is CASSSNGATEAFF. The CDR3 DNA reads TGTGCCAGCAGCTCAAATGGTGCCACTGAAGCTTTCTTT.

This clonotype was counted once. This rearrangement joins TRBV9 to TRBJ2-7, with 12 bases identical to TRBD1. Germline V gene lookup returns CDR1 SGDLS and CDR2 YYNGEE. The CDR3 is made up of 17 amino acids. Trimming removed 0 bases from V and 9 bases from J; junction bases left unmatched: 13. CDR3 in amino acids: CASSVGQIEGQGATQYF. DNA for the CDR3: TGTGCCAGCAGCGTAGGTCAGATTGAGGGACAGGGGGCGACGCAGTACTTC.

The chain couples TRBV2 to TRBJ1-2, with a tentative D call TRBD1 (5 bases). CDR3 size: 16 residues. CDR1 is SNHLY, CDR2 FYNNEI, per germline. Trimming cost V 5 bases and J 4 bases, with 20 bases left between them. Here the CDR3 reads CASSPSDTGSGYGYTF. The CDR3 bases are TGTGCCAGCAGTCCATCGGACACCGGATCGGGCTATGGCTACACCTTC.